This T cell receptor beta chain appears in the sequencing data of a study of technical replicates of blood from a handful of donors. The data were produced by immunoSEQ multiplex PCR, yet TCRdb's version contains in-frame clones alone and is incomplete. The sample holds 98,000 or so clones, roughly 95% seen once. Points on this clone: The junction and the germline gene differ at one end; a read error may be behind it.

CDR1 is MRHNA and CDR2 is SNTAGT in the germline V gene. This CDR3 region has 17 residues. This clonotype was obtained from a human donor in good health. Sequencing was performed on T cells isolated from PBMCs. The rearrangement links TRBV6-4 to TRBJ2-5; the D gene is possibly TRBD2 (5 bases). The CDR3 region has the DNA TGCCCCTGTAAAGCAGTGAGTTTTTTGGAGGTCCAAGAGACCCAGTACTTC. The encoded protein is CPCKAVSFLEVQETQYF.